This is a list of T cell receptor beta chains from one sample in a study of T cell changes during pregnancy in multiple sclerosis. TCRdb's table, derived via immunoSEQ multiplex PCR, lists solely in-frame clones and lacks some. In the table there are fewer than 40,000 clones, 89% of which are singletons. The starting material was CD8+ T cells from peripheral blood mononuclear cells, obtained in the first trimester of pregnancy. The receptor source for this set is a female donor with multiple sclerosis, enrolled in a pregnancy study. Both conserved end residues are part of each CDR3. A D gene is named only where the DNA matches it firmly. The size entry is marked missing in some rows and otherwise reads once, few, many or a size class.

>TRBJ2-1|-|TRBV5-5|-
TGTGCCAGCAGCTTGGTACAGAGCTCCTACAATGAGCAGTTCTTC
CASSLVQSSYNEQFF
>TRBJ2-1|-|TRBV5-1|-
TGCGCCAGCAGCCAAACCGGGACTCAATCCTACAATGAGCAGTTCTTC
CASSQTGTQSYNEQFF
>TRBJ2-7|-|TRBV21-1|-
TGTGCCAGCAGCAGGCACCTCGGGGGACAGGGGGCCTACGAGCAGTACTTC
CASSRHLGGQGAYEQYF
>TRBJ2-3|few|TRBV27|-
TGTGCCAGCAGTTGGGGAGCGTCGGGGATCACAGATACGCAGTATTTT
CASSWGASGITDTQYF
>TRBJ2-7|-|TRBV27|TRBD1
TGTGCCAGCAGTTTAAACCCAGGGGGCGACGAGCAGTACTTC
CASSLNPGGDEQYF
>TRBJ1-4|once|TRBV10-3|TRBD1
TGTGCCATCAGTGAGACCCGACAGGGGGCATATGAAAAACTGTTTTTT
CAISETRQGAYEKLFF
>TRBJ2-7|-|TRBV5-6|TRBD1
TGTGCCAGCAGCTGGGGGACAGGAGAATACGAGCAGTACTTC
CASSWGTGEYEQYF
>TRBJ2-7|few|TRBV19|TRBD1
TGTGCCAGTAAACTATACCGGGACAGCCCATGGTACGAGCAGTACTTC
CASKLYRDSPWYEQYF
>TRBJ1-1|-|TRBV5-1|-
TGCGCCAGCAGCTTGACAGGGAACACTGAAGCTTTCTTT
CASSLTGNTEAFF
>TRBJ2-7|-|TRBV5-1|-
TGCGCCAGCAGCTTGGAGGCGGGTCCCTACGAGCAGTACTTC
CASSLEAGPYEQYF
>TRBJ2-7|-|TRBV14|-
TGTGCCAGCAGCCGAACTAGCCCTAGGGACGAGCAGTACTTC
CASSRTSPRDEQYF